This entry features one T cell receptor beta chain sequence. Sequencing was performed with immunoSEQ multiplex PCR; in TCRdb, only in-frame clones are kept and a portion is missing. The table records about 59,000 clones, about 73% of them present only once. The data were taken from a study of blood T cell repertoires in COVID-19. Study context: Researchers got acute and convalescent COVID-19 samples from the United States, Italy and Spain. T cells, B-cell-depleted T cells, or PBMCs provided the cDNA or gDNA that served as material.

The CDR3 extends over 15 amino acids. The germline V gene encodes CDR1 SGHDN and CDR2 FVKESK. V gave up 0 bases and J gave up 6 bases, with 11 bases separating them. Sequencing was done on a sample of peripheral blood. The V gene is TRBV14, the J gene TRBJ2-2; D perhaps matches TRBD1 (6 bases). The source of this sequence is a woman aged 65 to 85 with acute or convalescent COVID-19. The CDR3 reads CASSQDPGQPGELFF. The CDR3 nucleotides read TGTGCCAGCAGCCAAGATCCGGGACAACCCGGGGAGCTGTTTTTT.